Below are 10 T cell receptor beta chains sequenced from a single sample in a study of blood T cell repertoires in COVID-19. This table comes from immunoSEQ multiplex PCR, and its TCRdb copy is limited to in-frame clones, with some not included. The sample consists of fewer than 300,000 clones, about four fifths of them appearing once. Sequencing used peripheral blood. These receptors all come from a woman aged 18-29 years with acute or convalescent COVID-19.

This rearrangement joins TRBV19 to TRBJ2-4, with 7 bases fitting TRBD1. The CDR3 is 15 residues long. Germline V gene data show CDR1 as LNHDA and CDR2 as SQIVND (reference sequence). The ends lost 6 bases at V and 3 bases at J; junction bases unmatched: 8. The CDR3 DNA sequence: TGTGCCAGTAGGAGAGACAGGGACGGCAAAAACATTCAGTACTTC. This sequence encodes CASRRDRDGKNIQYF.

The CDR3 loop reads CSVATWNYGYTF. The DNA of the CDR3 is TGCAGCGTCGCAACATGGAACTATGGCTACACCTTC. The chain has TRBV29-1 and TRBJ1-2; D gene unclear. With 6 bases removed from V and 2 bases from J, the gap between germline ends came to 10 bases. The CDR3 sequence is 12 residues long. The germline V gene has CDR1 SQVTM and CDR2 ANQGSEA.

The V gene is TRBV10-3, the J gene TRBJ1-2; possible D gene TRBD1, 5 bases. Germline CDR1 is ENHRY and CDR2 is SYGVKD. The CDR3 consists of 14 residues. V dropped 2 bases and J dropped 6 bases, with 13 bases sitting between them. CDR3 region: CAISEVEGTDGYTF. The CDR3, as DNA: TGTGCCATCAGTGAGGTAGAGGGGACTGATGGCTACACCTTC.

V gene TRBV27 combines with J gene TRBJ1-2; a weak D match, TRBD1 (6 bases). The CDR3 is 16 amino acids. Trimming shortened V by 3 bases and J by 0 bases, and 14 bases separated the two germline ends. Germline-derived CDR1 and CDR2 are MNHEY and SMNVEV (reference sequence). The CDR3 DNA follows: TGTGCCAGCAGTTTGGCCTCCGGGACAACTAACTATGGCTACACCTTC. This translates into CASSLASGTTNYGYTF.

V and J are TRBV11-2 and TRBJ1-5, with 8 bases lining up with TRBD1. The CDR3 has 16 amino acids. The V and J ends lost 1 base and 3 bases, in that order; junction bases with no gene match: 5. Germline assignment: CDR1 SGHAT and CDR2 FQNNGV. The CDR3 DNA follows: TGTGCCAGCAGCTTAGGAACCAGGGGGCCCAATCAGCCCCAGCATTTT. This gives the protein CASSLGTRGPNQPQHF.

This sequence joins TRBV6-1 and TRBJ1-1, with 11 bases matching TRBD1. V gave up 3 bases and J gave up 1 base; unmatched junction bases: 4. Germline V gene lookup returns CDR1 MNHNS and CDR2 SASEGT. The CDR3 is made up of 16 amino acids. The CDR3 protein is CASSDGQGARNTEAFF. In DNA, the CDR3 is TGTGCCAGCAGTGACGGACAGGGGGCGCGGAACACTGAAGCTTTCTTT.

The rearrangement joins TRBV6-5 to TRBJ1-2, with D possibly being TRBD1 (6 bases). The CDR3 is 13 residues long. The V gene's germline CDR1 is MNHEY and CDR2 SVGAGI. The V and J ends lost 6 bases and 7 bases respectively, with 15 bases between them. The CDR3 nucleotides are TGTGCCAGCAGCCTACAGGGTTGGGGTGGCTACACCTTC. Its translation is CASSLQGWGGYTF.

This clone occurred once. The V gene is TRBV19, the J gene TRBJ2-5; 8 bases are shared with TRBD2. The CDR3 has 15 residues. J lost 1 base, V lost 4 bases, and 5 bases had no gene match. Per the germline V gene, CDR1 is LNHDA and CDR2 is SQIVND (reference sequence). CDR3 coding DNA: TGTGCCAGTAGTAGGGGTAGCGGGGCCCAAGAGACCCAGTACTTC. This codes for CASSRGSGAQETQYF.

The chain carries TRBV19 and TRBJ2-6, with D hard to call. The CDR3 is 17 amino acids. Trimming removed 3 bases at V and 3 bases at J, with 15 bases between. Germline V gene data show CDR1 as LNHDA and CDR2 as SQIVND (reference sequence). The chain's CDR3 is CASSISGPAFGANVLTF. CDR3 in DNA: TGTGCCAGTAGTATCTCAGGCCCGGCCTTTGGGGCCAACGTCCTGACTTTC.

V usage is TRBV28 and J usage is TRBJ1-6; D is undetermined. Germline values: CDR1 MDHEN, CDR2 SYDVKM. The CDR3 spans 16 residues. The ends were cut back, 3 bases at V and 6 bases at J, with 15 bases in the middle. The CDR3 is CASSFGSGVLNSPLHF. The CDR3 bases are TGTGCCAGCAGTTTCGGGAGTGGGGTTCTTAATTCACCCCTCCACTTT. The whole variable domain, filled in from reference TRBV28 and TRBJ1-6, reads DVKVTQSSRYLVKRTGEKVFLECVQDMDHENMFWYRQDPGLGLRLIYFSYDVKMKEKGDIPEGYSVSREKKERFSLILESASTNQTSMYLCASSFGSGVLNSPLHFGNGTRLTVT.